This TCR beta chain was documented in a study of OX40 agonist ivuxolimab in advanced cancers. The overall study: Under the entry rules, prior anti-PD-1, anti-PD-L1 or anti-CTLA-4 therapy was allowed, and about 40% had some. Partial response was recorded in three patients: one hepatocellular carcinoma and two cutaneous melanoma cases. Points from the study as a whole: Among the lowest levels of clonal expansion were found in partial responders at 0.1-3.0 mg/kg. Among T cells, CD8+ cells averaged more expanded clones than CD4+ cells.

This clone occurred a few times. What it recognizes is unknown. The assay was immunoSEQ multiplex PCR, and TCRdb's table has in-frame clones only and misses some. This sample carries approximately 66,000 clones, roughly 85% of them seen once, and the ten largest clones take 0.8% to 1%. The CDR3 extends over 13 amino acids. Germline values: CDR1 SEHNR, CDR2 FQNEAQ (reference sequence). J gave up 6 bases and V 5 bases, and 4 bases lay outside the gene matches. The chain has TRBV7-9 and TRBJ1-3, with 7 bases matching TRBD1. The TCR comes from an adult with an advanced solid tumor such as melanoma, head and neck, liver or kidney cancer. Specimen: CD4+ or CD8+ T cells sorted from blood, collected in a trial of the OX40 agonist ivuxolimab. The DNA of the CDR3 is TGTGCCAGCAGCCCCGGACAGGCAAACACCATATATTTT. It encodes CASSPGQANTIYF.